The entry below describes one TCR beta chain. Per the study methods: Estimation of nucleated cell counts was performed using reference gene primer amplification. This table comes from immunoSEQ multiplex PCR, and its TCRdb copy is limited to in-frame clones, with some not included. V and J calls and clone size are copied from that table; D and trimming were computed from the DNA. The sample consists of about 55,000 clones, 86% of them appearing once. This entry is derived from a study of blood T cell repertoires in COVID-19. The overall study: Material from acute and convalescent COVID-19 was sourced from the United States, Italy and Spain. T cells, B-cell-depleted T cells, or PBMCs supplied cDNA or gDNA.

The CDR3 is 16 amino acids. With V trimmed by 5 bases and J by 6 bases, 13 bases remained unmatched. Germline-derived CDR1 and CDR2 are MDHEN and SYDVKM. The chain has TRBV28 and TRBJ2-1; 7 positions match TRBD2. Input material: peripheral blood. This receptor was taken from an elderly man with acute or convalescent COVID-19. As DNA, the CDR3 is TGTGCCAGCAGTAGCCCCAGGGCAGGGAGGGGCAATGAGCAGTTCTTC. Protein sequence: CASSSPRAGRGNEQFF.